This T cell receptor (beta chain) was captured by sequencing in a study of blood T cell repertoires in COVID-19. Study at large: In each case, the material was cDNA or gDNA derived from T cells, B-cell-depleted T cells, or PBMCs.

Study processing details: Amplification with reference gene primers provided the estimates of nucleated cell counts. The assay was immunoSEQ multiplex PCR, and TCRdb's table has in-frame clones only and misses some. Clone size and the V and J calls come from that table; the DNA yielded D and trimming. This sample has fewer than 250,000 clones, with about nine tenths found just once. The CDR3 is 17 residues long. Losses at the gene ends were 5 bases for V and 5 bases for J; bases not matched to a gene: 17. Germline CDR1 is SGHKS and CDR2 is YYEKEE (reference sequence). The source is a man aged 45 to 65 with acute or convalescent COVID-19. Source material: peripheral blood. This chain connects TRBV5-5 to TRBJ2-7, with 9 bases fitting TRBD1. CDR3 DNA: TGTGCCAGCAGATCCCGAACAACAGGGGGCGTAACCCACGAGCAGTACTTC. It codes for CASRSRTTGGVTHEQYF.